Reported below is one T cell receptor (beta chain). This entry is derived from a study of blood T cell repertoires in COVID-19. On the study more broadly: Spain, Italy and the United States supplied samples that represented acute and convalescent COVID-19. Sources were T cells, B-cell-depleted T cells, or PBMCs; the material itself was cDNA or gDNA.

After removal of 4 bases from V and 9 bases from J, the junction contained 15 bases not matched to a gene. CDR1 is MDHEN and CDR2 is SYDVKM in the germline V gene. The CDR3 is 17 residues long. As originally analysed: Nucleated cell counts were estimated from reference gene primer amplification. The repertoire was sequenced with immunoSEQ multiplex PCR; TCRdb's copy has only in-frame clones and lacks some. That table is the source of V, J and clone size, and D and trimming were worked out from the DNA. The repertoire holds 90,000 to 120,000 clones, with about nine tenths as singletons. The sample taken for sequencing was peripheral blood. V gene TRBV28 combines with J gene TRBJ2-7; the match to TRBD2 covers 13 bases. The TCR sequence derives from a man aged 45-65 years with active or convalescent COVID-19. The CDR3: CASSSAGTGTSGNRQYF. In nucleotides, the CDR3 is TGTGCCAGCAGTTCCGCCGGTACCGGGACTAGCGGGAACCGGCAGTACTTC.